The next 29 T cell receptor beta chains were all read from a single sample in a study of OX40 agonist ivuxolimab in advanced cancers. Generated by immunoSEQ multiplex PCR, the TCRdb table keeps only in-frame clones and is missing some. The profile covers some 80,000 clones, with about 91% appearing a single time and roughly 2.8% taken by the ten largest. The sequencing here drew on CD4+ or CD8+ T cells sorted from blood, taken in a trial of the OX40 agonist ivuxolimab. The receptors were gathered from an adult with an advanced solid tumor such as melanoma, head and neck, liver or kidney cancer.

The V call is TRBV29-1, the J call TRBJ2-7; D is uncertain. The CDR3 sequence is 12 residues long. Germline CDR1 reads SQVTM; CDR2 reads ANQGSEA. Trimming shortened V by 4 bases and J by 3 bases, and 10 bases separated the two germline ends. The CDR3 DNA is TGCAGCGTTGGACAAGGGCACTACGAGCAGTACTTC. It yields the protein CSVGQGHYEQYF.

The V call is TRBV7-8, the J call TRBJ2-3; the D is unclear. This CDR3 comprises 18 residues. CDR1 and CDR2 (germline): SGHVS, FQNEAQ. V was pared by 1 base and J by 3 bases, with 20 bases between. CDR3 in amino acids: CASSLGGGAALITDTQYF. Here the CDR3 DNA reads TGTGCCAGCAGCTTAGGCGGTGGTGCGGCTCTTATAACAGATACGCAGTATTTT.

V usage is TRBV28 and J usage is TRBJ1-2; tentative D call: TRBD1 (5 bases). This CDR3 contains 14 residues. Germline V lookup: CDR1 MDHEN, CDR2 SYDVKM. V gave up 6 bases and J gave up 2 bases, with 13 bases separating them. CDR3 region: CASRFRGPNYGYTF. CDR3 DNA sequence: TGTGCCAGCAGGTTTCGGGGCCCCAACTATGGCTACACCTTC.

This clone was observed once. The gene calls are TRBV6-1 and TRBJ1-2; D not resolved. Germline loops: CDR1 MNHNS, CDR2 SASEGT. The CDR3 runs to 14 residues. The V gene lost 5 bases and the J gene lost 2 bases, with 12 bases spanning the gap. CDR3 protein: CASSLRTGNYGYTF. The CDR3 DNA is TGTGCCAGCAGTCTTCGGACGGGAAACTATGGCTACACCTTC.

The V gene is TRBV30, the J gene TRBJ1-1; perhaps TRBD1 as D (6 bases). Germline CDR1 is GTSNPN and CDR2 is SVGIG (reference sequence). This CDR3 is 18 amino acids long. With 1 base removed from V and 3 bases from J, the gap between germline ends came to 24 bases. In nucleotides, the CDR3 is TGTGCCTGGAGTGAGGGGGGGCTACTTGGACAGAGACACACTGAAGCTTTCTTT. It codes for CAWSEGGLLGQRHTEAFF. Full variable domain (remainder filled in from reference TRBV30 and TRBJ1-1): SQTIHQWPATLVQPVGSPLSLECTVEGTSNPNLYWYRQAAGRGLQLLFYSVGIGQISSEVPQNLSASRPQDRQFILSSKKLLLSDSGFYLCAWSEGGLLGQRHTEAFFGQGTRLTVV.

The chain combines TRBV7-8 with TRBJ1-5; 7 nucleotides agree with TRBD1. This CDR3 is 17 amino acids long. V dropped 0 bases and J dropped 2; count of bases not matched to a gene: 7. In germline, CDR1 is SGHVS, CDR2 FQNEAQ. The CDR3 bases are TGTGCCAGCAGCTTAGCGCCAGGACAGGCAGGCAATCAGCCCCAGCATTTT. It specifies CASSLAPGQAGNQPQHF.

The genes are TRBV27 and TRBJ2-1; D tentatively reads TRBD1 or TRBD2 (5 bases each). V was clipped by 6 bases and J by 9 bases, with 15 bases between them. CDR3 length: 13 amino acids. Germline V gene data show CDR1 as MNHEY and CDR2 as SMNVEV (reference sequence). CDR3 in amino acids: CASRMGRQFEQFF. The CDR3 DNA reads as TGTGCCAGCAGGATGGGGAGACAGTTTGAGCAGTTCTTC.

The chain carries TRBV11-2 and TRBJ2-1; D might be TRBD1 or TRBD2, each matching 5 bases. CDR3 length equals 16 residues. Germline V gives CDR1 SGHAT, CDR2 FQNNGV. V lost 5 bases and J 7 bases, leaving 21 bases between the germline ends. CDR3: CASSRPGTLWANEQFF. CDR3 coding DNA: TGTGCCAGCAGCCGGCCCGGGACCCTCTGGGCGAATGAGCAGTTCTTC.

This sequence joins TRBV15 and TRBJ1-1, with a tentative D call TRBD1 (5 bases). CDR3 size: 16 residues. The germline V gene has CDR1 LNHNV and CDR2 YYDKDF (reference sequence). The germline V and J ends were trimmed by 0 bases and 11 bases, with 22 bases remaining between them. The CDR3 reads CATSRDASGLKGDAFF. The CDR3 coding sequence is TGTGCCACCAGCAGAGATGCTTCAGGACTAAAAGGGGATGCTTTCTTT.

This clone was detected only a few times. V usage is TRBV9 and J usage is TRBJ2-1, with a possible D match to TRBD2 (5 bases). CDR3 length: 15 residues. The germline gives CDR1 SGDLS, CDR2 YYNGEE. V was trimmed by 5 bases and J by 0 bases, leaving 12 bases between them. The CDR3 here is CASSFGAASYNEQFF. CDR3 DNA: TGTGCCAGCAGTTTTGGAGCGGCCTCCTACAATGAGCAGTTCTTC. Filled out from reference TRBV9 and TRBJ2-1, the complete variable domain reads DSGVTQTPKHLITATGQRVTLRCSPRSGDLSVYWYQQSLDQGLQFLIQYYNGEERAKGNILERFSAQQFPDLHSELNLSSLELGDSALYFCASSFGAASYNEQFFGPGTRLTVL.

This sequence joins TRBV7-2 and TRBJ1-4; 10 bases are a match to TRBD1. Germline V gene lookup returns CDR1 SGHTA and CDR2 FQGNSA. Germline trimming cut 2 bases from V and 4 bases from J; bases unmatched to any gene: 4. CDR3 size: 16 residues. The DNA for the CDR3 is TGTGCCAGCAGCTTAAGGACAGGGGGACTTAATGAAAAACTGTTTTTT. Translation: CASSLRTGGLNEKLFF. Full variable domain (missing parts from reference TRBV7-2 and TRBJ1-4): GAGVSQSPSNKVTEKGKDVELRCDPISGHTALYWYRQSLGQGLEFLIYFQGNSAPDKSGLPSDRFSAERTGGSVSTLTIQRTQQEDSAVYLCASSLRTGGLNEKLFFGSGTQLSVL.

Only a few counts were recorded for this clone. The V and J genes are TRBV6-1 and TRBJ2-5; TRBD1 or TRBD2 may be the D gene (5 bases each). This CDR3 has 15 residues. Germline V lookup: CDR1 MNHNS, CDR2 SASEGT. Trimming stripped 3 bases from V and 1 base from J, with 12 bases between. CDR3 residues: CASSDYGAGQETQYF. The CDR3 nucleotides read TGTGCCAGCAGTGATTACGGGGCAGGCCAAGAGACCCAGTACTTC.

The chain combines TRBV30 with TRBJ1-4; D remains unclear. Deletions cut 6 bases from V and 6 bases from J, with 14 bases between. Germline V gene lookup returns CDR1 GTSNPN and CDR2 SVGIG (reference sequence). This CDR3 contains 13 residues. This CDR3 is CACLVLAHEKLFF. The DNA for the CDR3 is TGTGCCTGTCTGGTCTTAGCCCATGAAAAACTGTTTTTT.

The V call is TRBV10-2, the J call TRBJ2-3; D is undetermined. V was shortened by 7 bases and J by 0 bases, with 8 bases between the two germline ends. Germline V CDR1 and CDR2: WSHSY, SAAADI. The CDR3 consists of 13 residues. In DNA, the CDR3 is TGCGCCAGCAAGCTCCCGAGCACAGATACGCAGTATTTT. Its protein is CASKLPSTDTQYF.

CDR3 bases: TGCGCCAGCAGCTTGGAGGCGGGGGGTACACAAGAGACCCAGTACTTC. Its protein is CASSLEAGGTQETQYF. The chain links TRBV5-1 to TRBJ2-5, with TRBD2 matching over 8 bases. Germline CDR1 and CDR2: SGHRS and YFSETQ. The trim removed 0 bases at V and 2 bases at J, leaving 6 bases unmatched. The CDR3 length is 16 residues.

V is TRBV5-1 and J is TRBJ2-7; 9 bases line up with TRBD1. The CDR3 has 16 amino acids. Looked up from germline, CDR1 is SGHRS and CDR2 is YFSETQ. The J segment lost 2 bases and the V segment lost 0 bases, leaving 6 bases of the junction unmatched. CDR3 nucleotide sequence: TGCGCCAGCAGCTTGGGGGTGGGGACAGGGACCTACGAGCAGTACTTC. Protein product: CASSLGVGTGTYEQYF.

Remarks on this clone: Other DNA sequences in the same sample also yield this CDR3. This chain joins TRBV5-1 and TRBJ2-5; TRBD2 matches 7 bases. The germline CDR1 and CDR2 sequences are SGHRS and YFSETQ. The J segment lost 0 bases and the V segment lost 2 bases, leaving 1 base of the junction unmatched. The CDR3 is 14 residues long. CDR3 DNA sequence: TGCGCCAGCAGCTTAGCGGGGAACCAAGAGACCCAGTACTTC. It encodes CASSLAGNQETQYF.

The chain has TRBV5-1 and TRBJ2-3; TRBD2 might be the D (5 bases). V was trimmed by 4 bases and J by 4 bases, leaving 10 bases between them. Germline values: CDR1 SGHRS, CDR2 YFSETQ. This CDR3 is 13 amino acids long. CDR3 residues: CASSARVSDTQYF. CDR3 DNA sequence: TGCGCCAGCAGCGCGCGGGTGTCAGATACGCAGTATTTT.

This chain joins TRBV6-5 and TRBJ2-7, with TRBD1 matching over 7 bases. The CDR3 is 15 amino acids. Germline V lookup: CDR1 MNHEY, CDR2 SVGAGI. V was clipped by 5 bases and J by 2 bases; unmatched bases: 9. CDR3 coding DNA: TGTGCCAGCAGTCGAGGGACAGAGCCTACCTACGAGCAGTACTTC. As protein: CASSRGTEPTYEQYF.

CDR3 protein: CASSYGKGSSYNEQFF. For the CDR3, the DNA is TGTGCCAGCAGTTACGGGAAGGGAAGCTCCTACAATGAGCAGTTCTTC. The rearrangement links TRBV6-5 to TRBJ2-1; D gene uncertain. In germline, CDR1 is MNHEY, CDR2 SVGAGI. The CDR3 totals 16 residues. The V end was cut by 2 bases, the J end by 0 bases, with 11 bases between.

The gene calls are TRBV7-8 and TRBJ2-3, with D tentatively TRBD2 (5 bases). This CDR3 is 16 amino acids long. CDR1 is SGHVS and CDR2 is FQNEAQ in the germline V gene. The V end was cut by 1 base, the J end by 5 bases, with 16 bases between. In DNA, the CDR3 is TGTGCCAGCAGCTTAGGGGCTAGCAGGCCCGGAGATACGCAGTATTTT. This translates into CASSLGASRPGDTQYF.

The chain joins TRBV15 to TRBJ1-4; 7 nucleotides line up with TRBD1. With 2 bases clipped from V and 4 bases from J, the junction kept 10 bases outside the gene matches. Germline V gene lookup returns CDR1 LNHNV and CDR2 YYDKDF (reference sequence). The CDR3 length is 17 residues. The CDR3: CATSRLPPGQLNEKLFF. In DNA form, the CDR3 reads TGTGCCACCAGCAGACTACCGCCGGGACAGCTTAATGAAAAACTGTTTTTT.

The gene calls are TRBV7-9 and TRBJ2-1, with TRBD2 identical over 14 bases. The ends lost 1 base at V and 9 bases at J; junction bases unmatched: 11. Germline V gene sequence: CDR1 SEHNR, CDR2 FQNEAQ (reference sequence). The CDR3 consists of 18 residues. CDR3 amino acids: CASSLGPRTSGGRSEQFF. DNA of the CDR3: TGTGCCAGCAGCTTAGGCCCGCGGACTAGCGGGGGGCGGAGTGAGCAGTTCTTC.

V is TRBV7-6 and J is TRBJ1-1, with a weak D call TRBD1 (5 bases). Germline values: CDR1 SGHVS, CDR2 FNYEAQ. The V end lost 5 bases, the J end lost 6 bases, and 16 bases lay between the germline ends. The CDR3 is 14 residues long. CDR3 amino acids: CASSARIGAPEAFF. In DNA form, the CDR3 reads TGTGCCAGCAGCGCCCGGATAGGGGCCCCTGAAGCTTTCTTT.

The chain uses TRBV7-2 and TRBJ2-1; TRBD2 agrees at 7 bases. Germline CDR1 SGHTA, CDR2 FQGNSA. The length of the CDR3 is 15 residues. V trimming: 0 bases; J trimming: 2 bases; junction bases outside the gene matches: 1. The CDR3 is CASSLASGTYNEQFF. For the CDR3, the DNA is TGTGCCAGCAGCTTAGCCAGCGGGACCTACAATGAGCAGTTCTTC.

The chain joins TRBV2 to TRBJ2-3, with D unresolved. Germline CDR1 SNHLY, CDR2 FYNNEI. Trimming removed 7 bases from V and 0 bases from J, with 2 bases in between. The CDR3 extends over 11 amino acids. CDR3 region: CASTSTDTQYF. CDR3 nucleotide sequence: TGTGCCAGCACCAGCACAGATACGCAGTATTTT.

The rearrangement uses TRBV6-6 and TRBJ1-2; TRBD1 agrees at 7 bases. CDR1 is MNHNY and CDR2 is SVGAGI in the germline V gene (reference sequence). Germline trimming cut 2 bases from V and 5 bases from J; bases unmatched to any gene: 2. This CDR3 has 13 residues. DNA of the CDR3: TGTGCCAGCAGTTACCAACAGGGGTATGGCTACACCTTC. It specifies CASSYQQGYGYTF.

The rearrangement uses TRBV11-2 and TRBJ1-1; no definite D call. The germline V gene has CDR1 SGHAT and CDR2 FQNNGV. The V gene lost 0 bases and the J gene lost 4 bases, with 9 bases spanning the gap. The CDR3 consists of 14 residues. Here the CDR3 reads CASSLDRAATEAFF. For the CDR3, the DNA is TGTGCCAGCAGCTTAGATCGGGCAGCCACTGAAGCTTTCTTT.

This CDR3 reads CASSLASLAGGPRDTQYF. In DNA form, the CDR3 reads TGTGCCAGCAGCTTAGCGAGCCTAGCGGGAGGGCCGAGGGATACGCAGTATTTT. The V and J genes are TRBV7-6 and TRBJ2-3; 12 nucleotides line up with TRBD2. Germline assignment: CDR1 SGHVS and CDR2 FNYEAQ. This CDR3 spans 18 amino acids. Trimming took 0 bases from V and 6 from J; bases not matched to a gene: 10.